Following are 16 T cell receptor beta chains from one sample sequenced in a study of blood T cells in healthy people across ages. With a J-beta primer mix and a sample-barcoded 5' primer, a second PCR ran 7 to 11 cycles. TCRdb reanalysed the 5' RACE reads using MiXCR and keeps one entry per CDR3 protein. The top ten hold 20% of the sample, which has about 730,000 distinct CDR3 sequences, around 46% seen once. Sequencing input: blood. These TCRs come from a woman in her fifties or sixties in good health.

This clonotype showed up just a few times. The V call is TRBV20-1, the J call TRBJ1-2, with a weak D call TRBD1 (5 bases). Trimming removed 3 bases at V and 2 bases at J, with 10 bases between. The CDR3 totals 13 residues. Looked up from germline, CDR1 is DFQATT and CDR2 is SNEGSKA (reference sequence). CDR3 nucleotides: TGCAGTGCTAGGACAGAACTAAACTATGGCTACACCTTC. It codes for CSARTELNYGYTF.

This chain uses TRBV7-8 with TRBJ1-1, with a weak D call TRBD1 (6 bases). CDR1 SGHVS and CDR2 FQNEAQ come from the germline V gene. The CDR3 spans 15 residues. Deletions cut 5 bases from V and 4 bases from J, with 17 bases between. The CDR3: CASSPPQGIGTEAFF. The CDR3 region has the DNA TGTGCCAGCAGCCCACCGCAGGGGATAGGCACTGAAGCTTTCTTT.

This clonotype came up many times. This chain uses TRBV10-3 with TRBJ2-1; a possible D gene is TRBD2 (6 bases). This CDR3 has 15 residues. V lost 4 bases, J lost 5 bases, and 15 bases lay in between. Germline CDR1 ENHRY, CDR2 SYGVKD. For the CDR3, the DNA is TGTGCCATCAGTGGTTCCAGCGGGTCCCACAATGAGCAGTTCTTC. Its translation is CAISGSSGSHNEQFF.

The chain joins TRBV5-1 to TRBJ2-7; TRBD2 is a possible D gene (6 bases). Germline-derived CDR1 and CDR2 are SGHRS and YFSETQ. Trimming left V 4 bases short and J 5 bases short, with 19 bases between. The CDR3 sequence is 15 residues long. The CDR3 nucleotides are TGCGCCAGCAGCCGCCAGGTGGGGGGAAGGAACGAGCAGTACTTC. Protein sequence: CASSRQVGGRNEQYF.

This clonotype was seen repeatedly, ten times or more. The chain has TRBV27 and TRBJ2-1; 11 nucleotides align to TRBD2. With 5 bases clipped from V and 6 bases from J, the junction kept 3 bases outside the gene matches. This CDR3 contains 14 residues. The germline V gene has CDR1 MNHEY and CDR2 SMNVEV (reference sequence). CDR3 in DNA: TGTGCCAGCAGTACAGGACTAGCGGGCAATGAGCAGTTCTTC. It yields the protein CASSTGLAGNEQFF.

The chain joins TRBV5-1 to TRBJ1-2; D gene unclear. Germline V gene data show CDR1 as SGHRS and CDR2 as YFSETQ. Trimming left V 1 base short and J 7 bases short, with 14 bases between. This CDR3 spans 14 amino acids. CDR3 loop: CASSLLQTSGGYTF. The CDR3 DNA sequence: TGCGCCAGCAGCTTGTTACAGACCAGCGGTGGCTACACCTTC.

The CDR3 region is CSTLAGLTDTQYF. The CDR3, as DNA: TGCAGTACCTTAGCGGGTCTCACAGATACGCAGTATTTT. This chain uses TRBV20-1 with TRBJ2-3, with 7 bases matching TRBD2. Per germline, CDR1 DFQATT and CDR2 SNEGSKA (reference sequence). The CDR3 loop spans 13 amino acids. The J segment lost 2 bases and the V segment lost 8 bases, leaving 7 bases of the junction unmatched.

The J gene is TRBJ2-1, the V gene TRBV29-1, with D possibly TRBD1 on 6 matching bases. Germline V gene sequence: CDR1 SQVTM, CDR2 ANQGSEA. The CDR3 length is 14 residues. V lost 4 bases to trimming and J lost 5 bases, with 15 bases between them. Here the CDR3 DNA reads TGCAGCGTTGCAGTCTATTCAGGGGACAATGAGCAGTTCTTC. The encoded protein is CSVAVYSGDNEQFF.

About this clonotype: The CDR3 does not end in the conserved phenylalanine or tryptophan, so this is likely a read error. The genes are TRBV20-1 and TRBJ2-3; perhaps D is TRBD1 or TRBD2 (5 bases each). Germline CDR1 DFQATT, CDR2 SNEGSKA (reference sequence). This CDR3 contains 15 residues. Trimming removed 3 bases from V and 0 bases from J, with 13 bases in between. The CDR3 DNA is TGCAGTGCTAGCGTTCCGTGGGGGAGCACAGATACGCAGTATGTT. Translation: CSASVPWGSTDTQYV.

The J gene is TRBJ2-2, the V gene TRBV5-6; 9 bases are a match to TRBD2. Unmatched junction bases numbered 6, after V lost 4 bases and J lost 2 bases. Germline V gene data show CDR1 as SGHDT and CDR2 as YYEEEE. The CDR3 sequence is 16 residues long. The CDR3 DNA reads as TGTGCCAGCAGCCTTAAGCGGGAGGTAAACACCGGGGAGCTGTTTTTT. It yields the protein CASSLKREVNTGELFF.

A note on this clonotype: A junction boundary mismatches the germline segment, possibly from a read error. The chain carries TRBV3-1 and TRBJ2-1, with 8 bases matching TRBD2. Germline assignment: CDR1 LGHDT and CDR2 YNNKEL (reference sequence). This CDR3 contains 15 residues. The CDR3: CASTQTSGGRGEQFF. The CDR3 DNA follows: TGTGCCAGCACCCAAACTAGCGGAGGCCGAGGGGAGCAGTTCTTC.

This clonotype was detected a few times. The rearrangement joins TRBV7-2 to TRBJ2-1; 12 bases agree with TRBD2. Gene TRBJ2-7 matches the end of the DNA better, so the J call may be wrong. The germline gives CDR1 SGHTA, CDR2 FQGNSA. This CDR3 has 18 amino acids. The CDR3 reads CASSLHASTSGSYNEQYF. In nucleotides, the CDR3 is TGTGCCAGCAGCCTCCACGCCTCGACTAGCGGGAGCTACAATGAGCAGTACTTC.

This clonotype showed up just a few times. The genes are TRBV7-2 and TRBJ2-5, with TRBD2 matching over 14 bases. Trimming cost V 1 base and J 11 bases; bases outside gene matches: 6. CDR1 SGHTA and CDR2 FQGNSA come from the germline V gene. This CDR3 has 15 residues. The CDR3: CASSLGLAGGWEQYF. DNA of the CDR3: TGTGCCAGCAGCTTAGGACTAGCGGGGGGGTGGGAGCAGTACTTC.

This clonotype was counted at least ten times. This sequence joins TRBV5-1 and TRBJ2-3; perhaps TRBD2 as D (6 bases). With 0 bases removed from V and 5 bases from J, the gap between germline ends came to 10 bases. The CDR3 spans 14 residues. Germline assignment: CDR1 SGHRS and CDR2 YFSETQ. The CDR3 DNA reads TGCGCCAGCAGCTTGGGGCGGGGAGAAGATACGCAGTATTTT. Translating gives CASSLGRGEDTQYF.

This clonotype has a handful of counts. V is TRBV5-1 and J is TRBJ1-6; 8 positions match TRBD1. The CDR3 runs 17 residues. Germline V gene sequence: CDR1 SGHRS, CDR2 YFSETQ. V trimming: 4 bases; J trimming: 7 bases; junction bases outside the gene matches: 13. The CDR3 sequence: CASSEWTGSKENSPLHF. The DNA of the CDR3 is TGCGCCAGCAGCGAATGGACAGGGAGTAAGGAAAATTCACCCCTCCACTTT. Together with reference TRBV5-1 and TRBJ1-6, the CDR3 gives the full variable domain: KAGVTQTPRYLIKTRGQQVTLSCSPISGHRSVSWYQQTPGQGLQFLFEYFSETQRNKGNFPGRFSGRQFSNSRSEMNVSTLELGDSALYLCASSEWTGSKENSPLHFGNGTRLTVT.

This clonotype was found many times. The genes are TRBV18 and TRBJ2-5, with D possibly being TRBD1 (6 bases). The CDR3 has 12 residues. The germline V and J ends were trimmed by 9 bases and 0 bases, with 8 bases remaining between them. Germline V gene data show CDR1 as KGHSH and CDR2 as LQKENI. This CDR3 reads CASTGNQETQYF. The CDR3 coding sequence is TGTGCCAGTACAGGGAACCAAGAGACCCAGTACTTC.